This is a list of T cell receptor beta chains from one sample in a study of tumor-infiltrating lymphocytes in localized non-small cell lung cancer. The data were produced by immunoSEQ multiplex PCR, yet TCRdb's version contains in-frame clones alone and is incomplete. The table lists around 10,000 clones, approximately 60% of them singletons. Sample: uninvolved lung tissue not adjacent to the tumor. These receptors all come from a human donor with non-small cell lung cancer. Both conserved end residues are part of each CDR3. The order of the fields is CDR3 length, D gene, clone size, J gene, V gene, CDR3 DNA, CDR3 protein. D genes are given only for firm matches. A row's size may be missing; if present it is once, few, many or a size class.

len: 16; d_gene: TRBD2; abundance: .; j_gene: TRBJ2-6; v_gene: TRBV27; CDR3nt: TGTGCCAGCAGGGCTAGCGGGGTCTCTGGGGCCAACGTCCTGACTTTC; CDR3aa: CASRASGVSGANVLTF
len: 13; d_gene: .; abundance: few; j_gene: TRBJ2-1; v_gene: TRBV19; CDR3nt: TGTGCCAGTAGTATTTTGGGAAGGAATGAGCAGTTCTTC; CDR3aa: CASSILGRNEQFF
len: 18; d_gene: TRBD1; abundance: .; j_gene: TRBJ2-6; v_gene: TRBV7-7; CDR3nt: TGTGCTAGCAGCCTAGGGGGAGGACAGGGGGCTGGGGCCAACGTCCTGACTTTC; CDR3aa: CASSLGGGQGAGANVLTF
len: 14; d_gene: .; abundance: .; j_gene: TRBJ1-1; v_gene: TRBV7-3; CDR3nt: TGTGCCAGCAGCTTAAGCCACGGGAACACTGAAGCTTTCTTT; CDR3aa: CASSLSHGNTEAFF
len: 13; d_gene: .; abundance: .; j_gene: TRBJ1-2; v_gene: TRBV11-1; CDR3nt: TGTGCCAGCAGCCAAGGACAATTGAGCGGCTACACCTTC; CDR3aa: CASSQGQLSGYTF
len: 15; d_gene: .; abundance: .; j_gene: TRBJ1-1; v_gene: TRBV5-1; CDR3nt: TGCGCCAGCAGCTTGGCCTCATGGGGGTACGCTGAAGCTTTCTTT; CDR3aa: CASSLASWGYAEAFF
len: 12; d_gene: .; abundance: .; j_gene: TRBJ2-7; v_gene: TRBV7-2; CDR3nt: TGTGCCAGCGGGACCCTCGGCTACGAGCAGTACTTC; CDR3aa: CASGTLGYEQYF
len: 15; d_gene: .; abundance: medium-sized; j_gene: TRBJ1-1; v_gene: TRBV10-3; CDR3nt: TGTGCCATCAGTGAGTCTGCGGGCGACAGCACTGAAGCTTTCTTT; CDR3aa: CAISESAGDSTEAFF
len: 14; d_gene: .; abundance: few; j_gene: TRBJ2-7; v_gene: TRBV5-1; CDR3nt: TGCGCCAGCAGCTTGGCGGCAGTCTCCTACGAGCAGTACTTC; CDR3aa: CASSLAAVSYEQYF
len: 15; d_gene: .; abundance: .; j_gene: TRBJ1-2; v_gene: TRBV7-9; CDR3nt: TGTGCCAGCAGCTTAGAGGTCACCGAGTCCTATGGCTACACCTTC; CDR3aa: CASSLEVTESYGYTF
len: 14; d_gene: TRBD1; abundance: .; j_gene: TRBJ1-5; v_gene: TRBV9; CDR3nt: TGTGCCAGCAGTTCAGGGGGAGGGCACCAGCCCCAGCATTTT; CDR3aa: CASSSGGGHQPQHF
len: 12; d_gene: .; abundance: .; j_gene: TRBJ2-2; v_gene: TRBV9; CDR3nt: TGTGCCAGCAGCGGGGGGAAGGGGGAGCTGTTTTTT; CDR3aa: CASSGGKGELFF
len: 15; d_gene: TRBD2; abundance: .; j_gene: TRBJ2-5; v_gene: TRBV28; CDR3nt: TGTGCCAGCAGGGGGATGGGGGGGGTGGCAGAGACCCAGTACTTC; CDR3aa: CASRGMGGVAETQYF
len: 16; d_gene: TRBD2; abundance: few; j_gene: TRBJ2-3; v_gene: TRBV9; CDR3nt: TGTGCCAGCAGCGTAGGGGGCGGGGGAAGGGCAGATACGCAGTATTTT; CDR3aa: CASSVGGGGRADTQYF
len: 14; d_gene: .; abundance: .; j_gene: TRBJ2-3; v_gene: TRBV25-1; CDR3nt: TGTGCCAGCAGTGAATCGACTAGCACAGATACGCAGTATTTT; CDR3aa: CASSESTSTDTQYF
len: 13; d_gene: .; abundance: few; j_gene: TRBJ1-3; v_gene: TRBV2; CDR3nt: TGTGCCAGCAGTGGCTGGGGTGGAAACACCATATATTTT; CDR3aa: CASSGWGGNTIYF
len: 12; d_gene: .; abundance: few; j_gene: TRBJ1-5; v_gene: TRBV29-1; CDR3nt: TGCAGCGCCGGGACCGCTGCAGGGCCCCAGCATTTT; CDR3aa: CSAGTAAGPQHF
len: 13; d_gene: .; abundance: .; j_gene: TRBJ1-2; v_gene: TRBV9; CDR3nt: TGTGCCAGCAGCGTAGGGAACAGTGGAGGCTACACCTTC; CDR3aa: CASSVGNSGGYTF
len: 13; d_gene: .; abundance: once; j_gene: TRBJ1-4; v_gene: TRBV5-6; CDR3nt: TGTGCCAGCAGCTTGGGGGTTTCTGAAAAACTGTTTTTT; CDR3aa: CASSLGVSEKLFF
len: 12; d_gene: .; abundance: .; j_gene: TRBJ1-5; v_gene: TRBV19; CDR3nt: TGTGCCAGTAGTATCCCCCCACAGCCCCAGCATTTT; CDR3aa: CASSIPPQPQHF
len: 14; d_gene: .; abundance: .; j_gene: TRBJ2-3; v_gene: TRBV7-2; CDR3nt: TGTGCCAGCAGCTTAGGGGGACCCACAGATACGCAGTATTTT; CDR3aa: CASSLGGPTDTQYF
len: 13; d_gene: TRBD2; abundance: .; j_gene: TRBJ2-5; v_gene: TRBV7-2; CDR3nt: TGTGCCAGCAGCTCGGGACTACACGAGACCCAGTACTTC; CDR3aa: CASSSGLHETQYF
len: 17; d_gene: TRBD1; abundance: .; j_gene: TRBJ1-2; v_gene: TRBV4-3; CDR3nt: TGCGCCAGCAGCCAAGAGAGGACAGGGGGCCGACAATATGGCTACACCTTC; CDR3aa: CASSQERTGGRQYGYTF
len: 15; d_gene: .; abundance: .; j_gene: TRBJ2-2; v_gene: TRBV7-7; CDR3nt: TGTGCTAGCAGCCCGAGGGGGTTTGGGACCGGGGAGCTGTTTTTT; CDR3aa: CASSPRGFGTGELFF
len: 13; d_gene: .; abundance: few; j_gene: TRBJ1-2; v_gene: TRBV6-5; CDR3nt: TGTGCCAGCGGAAGTGAGGGAGGCTATGGCTACACCTTC; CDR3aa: CASGSEGGYGYTF
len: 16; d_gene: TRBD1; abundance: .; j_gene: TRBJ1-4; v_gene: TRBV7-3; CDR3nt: TGTGCCAGCAGCTTAGGAGGACAGGGTTCTAATGAAAAACTGTTTTTT; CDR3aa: CASSLGGQGSNEKLFF
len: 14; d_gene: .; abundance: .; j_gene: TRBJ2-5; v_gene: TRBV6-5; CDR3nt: TGTGCCAGCAGTTTTGACGCCTACCAAGAGACCCAGTACTTC; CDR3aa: CASSFDAYQETQYF
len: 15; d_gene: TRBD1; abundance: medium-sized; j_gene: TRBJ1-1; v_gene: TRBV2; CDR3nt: TGTGCCAGCAGTTCGCAGGGGGGTGGGAACACTGAAGCTTTCTTT; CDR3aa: CASSSQGGGNTEAFF
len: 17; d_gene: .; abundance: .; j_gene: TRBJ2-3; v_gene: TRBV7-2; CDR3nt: TGTGCCAGCAGCTTCGAGACCGGGAACGTCTGGGGCCGTACGCAGTATTTT; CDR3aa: CASSFETGNVWGRTQYF
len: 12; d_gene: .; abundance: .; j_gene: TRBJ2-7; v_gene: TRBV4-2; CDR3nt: TGTGCCAGCAGCCGGACAGCCTACGAGCAGTACTTC; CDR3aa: CASSRTAYEQYF
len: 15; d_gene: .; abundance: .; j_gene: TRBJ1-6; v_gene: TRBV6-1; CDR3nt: TGTGCCAGCAGTGAACTTTACGGACGCAATTCACCCCTCCACTTT; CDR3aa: CASSELYGRNSPLHF
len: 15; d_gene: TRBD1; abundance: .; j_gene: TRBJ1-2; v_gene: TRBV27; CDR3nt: TGTGCCAGCAGTTCGGCAGGGGGGGGGACCTATGGCTACACCTTC; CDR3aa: CASSSAGGGTYGYTF
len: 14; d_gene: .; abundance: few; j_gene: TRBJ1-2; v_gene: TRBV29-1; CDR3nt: TGCAGCGTTGCCGACATGGACAACCTCGGGGGCTACACCTTC; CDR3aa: CSVADMDNLGGYTF